This entry lists 21 T cell receptor beta chains sequenced from one sample in a study of early T cells in non-severe SARS-CoV-2 infection. TCRdb recomputed calls from the 5' RACE reads with MiXCR, one row per CDR3 protein. Of 20,000 to 25,000 distinct CDR3 sequences in the sample, approximately 5% were seen once. The specimen was whole blood. Receptors originate from an adult who was a healthcare worker with PCR-confirmed SARS-CoV-2 infection or an uninfected control (not recorded which).

This clonotype was seen many times. The J gene is TRBJ1-1, the V gene TRBV11-3; D might be TRBD1 (6 bases). The CDR3 is made up of 13 amino acids. The V gene's germline CDR1 is SGHNT and CDR2 YENEEA. Deletions cut 5 bases from V and 4 bases from J, with 11 bases between. CDR3 coding DNA: TGTGCCAGCAGCGAACAGGGAGGCACTGAAGCTTTCTTT. Protein: CASSEQGGTEAFF.

In this sample, this clonotype turned up many times. The chain has TRBV7-9 and TRBJ2-1, with a possible D match to TRBD1 (6 bases). The V gene lost 4 bases and the J gene lost 3 bases, with 16 bases spanning the gap. Germline CDR1 SEHNR, CDR2 FQNEAQ (reference sequence). The CDR3 loop spans 16 amino acids. The CDR3 DNA is TGTGCCAGCAGCTCTCCCTTGACAGGTTACTACAATGAGCAGTTCTTC. This codes for CASSSPLTGYYNEQFF.

This sequence joins TRBV9 and TRBJ1-1, with D possibly being TRBD1 (5 bases). The length of the CDR3 is 14 residues. The germline gives CDR1 SGDLS, CDR2 YYNGEE. Trimming pared 0 bases from V and 1 base from J, leaving 7 bases between. CDR3 in amino acids: CASSVVGENTEAFF. The CDR3 DNA reads TGTGCCAGCAGCGTAGTGGGGGAGAACACTGAAGCTTTCTTT.

This clonotype was observed many times. The chain carries TRBV7-9 and TRBJ2-2; D is possibly TRBD1 or TRBD2 (5 bases each). The CDR3 loop spans 13 amino acids. The V gene lost 5 bases and the J gene lost 9 bases, with 13 bases spanning the gap. CDR1 is SEHNR, CDR2 FQNEAQ, per germline (reference sequence). CDR3 loop: CASSPGLARELFF. Written as DNA, the CDR3 is TGTGCCAGCAGCCCGGGGCTAGCTAGGGAGCTGTTTTTT.

This clonotype appeared a few times. CDR3 residues: CASSLGSGAAETQYF. CDR3 nucleotide sequence: TGCGCCAGCAGCCTCGGATCAGGGGCGGCAGAGACCCAGTACTTC. The V call is TRBV4-3, the J call TRBJ2-5, with a possible D match to TRBD1 (6 bases). The CDR3 covers 15 residues. V lost 4 bases, J lost 4 bases, and 16 bases lay in between. Germline V CDR1 and CDR2: LGHNA, YSLEER.

This clonotype occurred many times. The V gene is TRBV11-2, the J gene TRBJ1-4; a possible D gene is TRBD1 (5 bases). The CDR3 contains 13 residues. The V end was cut by 7 bases, the J end by 8 bases, with 14 bases between. The germline gives CDR1 SGHAT, CDR2 FQNNGV. The CDR3 DNA reads TGTGCCAGCACCTTCGGGCAGGGCGAAAAACTGTTTTTT. This translates into CASTFGQGEKLFF.

V is TRBV11-2 and J is TRBJ2-5; possibly TRBD1 for D (6 bases). V was clipped by 2 bases and J by 7 bases, with 14 bases between them. Germline lookup yields CDR1 SGHAT and CDR2 FQNNGV. This CDR3 is 14 amino acids long. The CDR3 sequence is CASSLSTGSMTQYF. The CDR3 nucleotides are TGTGCCAGCAGCTTAAGTACAGGGTCAATGACCCAGTACTTC.

This clonotype was found many times. V gene TRBV5-1 combines with J gene TRBJ2-7, with 11 positions matching TRBD1. With V trimmed by 4 bases and J by 6 bases, 12 bases remained unmatched. Germline assignment: CDR1 SGHRS and CDR2 YFSETQ. The CDR3 totals 16 residues. The CDR3 DNA follows: TGCGCCAGCAGCACCCAACCGGGACAGGGGGACCCCGAGCAGTACTTC. Translation: CASSTQPGQGDPEQYF.

This rearrangement joins TRBV6-1 to TRBJ2-1; no firm D call. The CDR3 has 11 residues. V was clipped by 7 bases and J by 3 bases, with 4 bases between them. The V gene's germline CDR1 is MNHNS and CDR2 SASEGT. The CDR3 is CASIDYNEQFF. The CDR3 coding sequence is TGTGCCAGCATTGACTACAATGAGCAGTTCTTC.

Within the sample, this clonotype is medium-sized. This chain joins TRBV5-4 and TRBJ2-7; the D is unclear. Deletions cut 4 bases from V and 2 bases from J, with 13 bases between. The CDR3 runs 14 residues. The V gene's germline CDR1 is SGHNT and CDR2 YYREEE (reference sequence). The CDR3 spells CASSTNMGTYEQYF. CDR3 sequence (DNA): TGTGCCAGCAGCACTAATATGGGGACCTACGAGCAGTACTTC.

This clonotype was counted between two and nine times. The genes are TRBV11-1 and TRBJ2-2, with 7 bases lining up with TRBD1. The CDR3 extends over 16 amino acids. The V and J ends lost 5 bases and 7 bases, in that order; junction bases with no gene match: 13. Germline lookup yields CDR1 SGHAT and CDR2 FQDESV (reference sequence). The CDR3 loop reads CASSRKGRGFGGELFF. In DNA, the CDR3 is TGTGCCAGCAGCCGTAAGGGCAGGGGGTTCGGCGGGGAGCTGTTTTTT.

This clonotype was counted only a few times. The chain recombines TRBV6-6 with TRBJ1-1; D possibly corresponds to TRBD1 (6 bases). CDR3 length: 16 amino acids. Looked up from germline, CDR1 is MNHNY and CDR2 is SVGAGI (reference sequence). V shed 2 bases and J shed 1 base, with 14 bases lying between them. The CDR3 here is CASSYGLGHQNTEAFF. The CDR3 DNA follows: TGTGCCAGCAGTTACGGGTTGGGACATCAGAACACTGAAGCTTTCTTT.

This clonotype counts as medium-sized. CDR3 amino acids: CASSPSQSWGEQFF. DNA for the CDR3: TGTGCCAGCAGCCCCTCCCAGTCATGGGGTGAGCAGTTCTTC. The chain links TRBV7-9 to TRBJ2-1; D remains ambiguous. CDR3 length: 14 amino acids. CDR1 and CDR2 from the germline V gene are SEHNR and FQNEAQ (reference sequence). Trimming cost V 5 bases and J 9 bases, with 17 bases left between them.

This clonotype was observed many times. CDR3 coding DNA: TGTGCCATATCCGGGACAGGGAGGACTGAAGCTTTCTTT. This encodes CAISGTGRTEAFF. The chain joins TRBV12-3 or TRBV12-4 to TRBJ1-1; 9 bases map to TRBD1. The CDR3 is 13 residues long. Losses at the gene ends were 10 bases for V and 5 bases for J; bases not matched to a gene: 8.

The table lists this clonotype with many counts. The genes are TRBV29-1 and TRBJ2-7; 8 nucleotides match TRBD1. From germline, CDR1 is SQVTM and CDR2 ANQGSEA. This CDR3 region has 11 residues. The V segment lost 7 bases and the J segment 5 bases; nucleotides outside the gene matches: 4. The CDR3 bases are TGCAGCGGCGGACAGGGCCACGAGCAGTACTTC. It specifies CSGGQGHEQYF.

The chain recombines TRBV11-2 with TRBJ2-5; D tentatively fits TRBD1 or TRBD2 (5 bases each). V was cut by 5 bases and J by 6 bases, with 13 bases left in between. Germline assignment: CDR1 SGHAT and CDR2 FQNNGV. This CDR3 has 13 amino acids. The CDR3 here is CASSTSRDQTQYF. CDR3 DNA sequence: TGTGCCAGCAGCACAAGCCGGGACCAGACCCAGTACTTC.

This clonotype was found many times. J is TRBJ2-2 and V is TRBV3-1; D assignment may be TRBD1 or TRBD2 (5 bases each). Trimming shortened V by 7 bases and J by 8 bases, and 11 bases separated the two germline ends. CDR3 length: 12 residues. Germline CDR1 reads LGHDT; CDR2 reads YNNKEL (reference sequence). CDR3 in DNA: TGTGCCAGCATCGGGGCGTCTGGGGAGCTGTTTTTT. Its translation: CASIGASGELFF.

In this sample, this clonotype turned up many times. The chain has TRBV5-1 and TRBJ2-2, with D perhaps being TRBD1 or TRBD2 (5 bases each). Trimming cost V 0 bases and J 6 bases, with 6 bases left between them. Germline CDR1 reads SGHRS; CDR2 reads YFSETQ. The CDR3 loop spans 13 amino acids. For the CDR3, the DNA is TGCGCCAGCAGCTTGGGAGGGGCCGGGGAGCTGTTTTTT. It specifies CASSLGGAGELFF.

The chain recombines TRBV2 with TRBJ2-5; unclear D gene. The CDR3 spans 11 residues. Germline CDR1 is SNHLY and CDR2 is FYNNEI. V lost 2 bases to trimming and J lost 5 bases, with 3 bases between them. The CDR3 spells CASSERETQYF. Written as DNA, the CDR3 is TGTGCCAGCAGTGAACGGGAGACCCAGTACTTC.

This clonotype is classed as medium-sized. This chain joins TRBV15 and TRBJ1-2; a possible D gene is TRBD1 (5 bases). The germline V gene encodes CDR1 LNHNV and CDR2 YYDKDF (reference sequence). The CDR3 extends over 15 amino acids. Between the trimmed V and J ends, which lost 0 bases and 4 bases, there was a span of 12 bases. This chain's CDR3 is CATSRERGLGYGYTF. In nucleotides, the CDR3 is TGTGCCACCAGCAGAGAGAGGGGCTTGGGCTATGGCTACACCTTC.

This clonotype was picked up many times. The rearrangement joins TRBV29-1 to TRBJ2-3; either TRBD1 or TRBD2 may supply D (5 bases each). Germline values: CDR1 SQVTM, CDR2 ANQGSEA. The CDR3 totals 15 residues. Trimming cost V 6 bases and J 6 bases, with 22 bases left between them. The CDR3 region is CSVDLRDPAVDTQYF. CDR3 coding DNA: TGCAGCGTCGACCTCCGGGACCCAGCGGTGGATACGCAGTATTTT.